This TCR beta chain stems from a study of T cells in Graves' hyperthyroidism and ophthalmopathy. Looking at the study overall: At the time of initial diagnosis and before any treatment, peripheral blood was collected. Whole-study results and caveats: Most expanded thyroid clonotypes above 0.001 also appeared in blood.

Patients showing uncontrolled infection, other autoimmune disease, pregnancy or lactation were ineligible. Extraction of PBMCs used about 9.2 ml of fresh peripheral blood. With 4 bases clipped from V and 7 bases from J, the junction kept 10 bases outside the gene matches. The CDR3 consists of 16 residues. Germline values: CDR1 SGHRS, CDR2 YFSETQ. This clonotype was observed at least ten times. Its matching antigen is unknown. Amplified TCR beta CDR3 regions derived from RNA transcripts. During a first-round RT-PCR of the TCR CDR3, the HTBI primer set was used. TCRdb re-called the multiplex PCR reads with MiXCR, one entry per CDR3 protein. The sample consists of 350,000 to 500,000 distinct CDR3 sequences, around 15% of them appearing once.

The gene calls are TRBV5-1 and TRBJ2-1; TRBD2 agrees at 11 bases. This TCR derives from a woman aged 18-29 years with Graves' hyperthyroidism. The specimen sequenced was blood. Written as DNA, the CDR3 is TGCGCCAGCAGCATCTTACTAGCGGGAGTTACAAATGAGCAGTTCTTC. It translates to CASSILLAGVTNEQFF.